This TCR beta chain was identified during a study of T cells after yellow fever vaccination. TCRdb analysed the 5' RACE reads with MiXCR anew, one entry per CDR3 protein. The repertoire holds 300,000 or so distinct CDR3 sequences, with roughly 4.3% as singletons. The origin of this receptor is a young man who received the YFV17D yellow fever vaccine. The sequencing here drew on PBMCs, taken 5 days after the yellow fever booster vaccination.

The CDR3 sequence: CANIRGMANYGYTF. In nucleotides, the CDR3 is TGTGCCAACATCAGGGGTATGGCTAACTATGGCTACACCTTC. This chain links TRBV2 with TRBJ1-2, with TRBD1 as a possible D gene (6 bases). V lost 10 bases and J 0 bases, leaving 15 bases between the germline ends. CDR1 is SNHLY and CDR2 is FYNNEI in the germline V gene. The CDR3 runs to 14 residues.